This entry lists 20 T cell receptor beta chains sequenced from one sample in a study of T cell repertoires in cytomegalovirus infection. Their specific antigens are unknown. MiXCR was run by TCRdb on the reads, yielding one entry per CDR3 protein. The top ten clones hold about an eighth of a sample with approximately 770,000 distinct CDR3 sequences, 25% to 35% of them seen once. Sequencing used cultured CD8+ T cells from PBMCs, obtained from culture after CMV antigen stimulation. The receptors were gathered from a human donor in good health (CMV status not recorded). Some clones in this sample may be carry-over from other donors' samples.

This clonotype was recorded a few times. The chain links TRBV11-2 to TRBJ2-4; maybe TRBD2 (6 bases). Germline V CDR1 and CDR2: SGHAT, FQNNGV. V was cut by 3 bases and J by 0 bases, with 18 bases left in between. The CDR3 runs 18 residues. The CDR3 DNA reads as TGTGCCAGCAGCTTGGGTCCGGGAGCAGGACTAGCCAAAAACATTCAGTACTTC. It specifies CASSLGPGAGLAKNIQYF.

J is TRBJ1-2 and V is TRBV4-1; D unclear. In germline, CDR1 is MGHRA, CDR2 YSYEKL. The CDR3 has 14 amino acids. V dropped 0 bases and J dropped 6 bases, with 11 bases sitting between them. CDR3 sequence: CASSQDTGLNGYTF. CDR3 DNA sequence: TGCGCCAGCAGCCAAGATACGGGGTTGAATGGCTACACCTTC.

The chain joins TRBV7-2 to TRBJ1-4; 9 positions agree with TRBD1. V gave up 6 bases and J gave up 8 bases; unmatched junction bases: 7. The CDR3 extends over 14 amino acids. Germline CDR1 SGHTA, CDR2 FQGNSA. The CDR3 bases are TGTGCCAGCAGGGAGGACAGGGGTGACGAAAAACTGTTTTTT. It codes for CASREDRGDEKLFF.

This chain links TRBV2 with TRBJ2-2; TRBD1 is a possible D gene (5 bases). CDR1 SNHLY and CDR2 FYNNEI come from the germline V gene. Trimming took off 0 bases at V and 6 bases at J, with 17 bases between the two ends. The CDR3 spans 17 residues. The CDR3 sequence is CASSEATLLGAAGELFF. The CDR3 region has the DNA TGTGCCAGCAGTGAAGCGACGTTGTTAGGGGCAGCCGGGGAGCTGTTTTTT.

J is TRBJ2-7 and V is TRBV20-1; tentative D call: TRBD1 (5 bases). Per germline, CDR1 DFQATT and CDR2 SNEGSKA (reference sequence). Deletions cut 4 bases from V and 2 bases from J, with 15 bases between. CDR3 length: 14 amino acids. The CDR3 here is CSANADSNTYEQYV. DNA of the CDR3: TGCAGTGCTAACGCAGACAGTAACACCTACGAGCAGTACGTC.

This sequence joins TRBV4-2 and TRBJ1-1; 7 nucleotides align to TRBD1. V was clipped by 1 base and J by 3 bases; unmatched bases: 5. The CDR3 is made up of 15 amino acids. The germline gives CDR1 LGHNA, CDR2 YNFKEQ. In DNA, the CDR3 is TGTGCCAGCAGCCAAGGGGAGGGGGCTGACACTGAAGCTTTCTTT. Translated, it gives CASSQGEGADTEAFF.

The V call is TRBV9, the J call TRBJ2-1, with 7 bases aligning to TRBD1. The CDR3 covers 15 residues. The germline V gene encodes CDR1 SGDLS and CDR2 YYNGEE. J gave up 5 bases and V 4 bases, and 9 bases lay outside the gene matches. For the CDR3, the DNA is TGTGCCAGCAGCTCTACAGGGGAAGCTAACAATGAGCAGTTCTTC. The encoded protein is CASSSTGEANNEQFF.

In this sample, this clonotype turned up a few times. For the CDR3, the DNA is TGTGCCAGCAGTTTTCCTCCCGAGGGGCGGGGGGACCTTCACAATGAGCAGTTCTTC. Translated: CASSFPPEGRGDLHNEQFF. The V and J genes are TRBV6-1 and TRBJ2-1, with 8 nucleotides matching TRBD2. The CDR3 totals 19 residues. Looked up from germline, CDR1 is MNHNS and CDR2 is SASEGT. Trimming removed 5 bases from V and 5 bases from J; junction bases left unmatched: 20.

This clonotype was recorded a few times. The rearrangement joins TRBV7-9 to TRBJ2-7, with TRBD1 matching over 9 bases. CDR1 is SEHNR, CDR2 FQNEAQ, per germline (reference sequence). Germline trimming cut 5 bases from V and 5 bases from J; bases unmatched to any gene: 4. This CDR3 spans 13 amino acids. CDR3 bases: TGTGCCAGCAGCCCTCGGGACAGGGACGAGCAGTACTTC. Its protein is CASSPRDRDEQYF.

The table lists this clonotype with a few counts. The V and J genes are TRBV7-9 and TRBJ2-5, with TRBD2 matching over 9 bases. Germline CDR1 reads SEHNR; CDR2 reads FQNEAQ (reference sequence). Unmatched junction bases numbered 6, after V lost 2 bases and J lost 2 bases. The CDR3 is made up of 16 amino acids. CDR3 in amino acids: CASSLSPSGEQETQYF. The CDR3 DNA is TGTGCCAGCAGCTTATCCCCTAGCGGGGAACAAGAGACCCAGTACTTC.

There are a few counts of this clonotype. The chain carries TRBV7-9 and TRBJ2-1; 8 bases line up with TRBD2. After removal of 6 bases from V and 3 bases from J, the junction contained 10 bases not matched to a gene. The germline gives CDR1 SEHNR, CDR2 FQNEAQ (reference sequence). This CDR3 comprises 16 residues. Here the CDR3 reads CASSLPGLEVYNEQFF. CDR3 DNA sequence: TGTGCCAGCAGTTTGCCGGGACTAGAGGTCTACAATGAGCAGTTCTTC.

This clonotype was seen a few times. For the CDR3, the DNA is TGTGCCAGCAGTTTAGGGGGGTCGGGTGAGCAGTTCTTC. Its translation: CASSLGGSGEQFF. The J gene is TRBJ2-1, the V gene TRBV12-3 or TRBV12-4; D may match TRBD1 or TRBD2 (5 bases each). The ends were cut back, 1 base at V and 9 bases at J, with 10 bases in the middle. CDR3 size: 13 residues.

This rearrangement joins TRBV15 to TRBJ1-5; 7 bases map to TRBD1. The CDR3 covers 15 residues. Germline-derived CDR1 and CDR2 are LNHNV and YYDKDF (reference sequence). V trimming: 3 bases; J trimming: 4 bases; junction bases outside the gene matches: 6. The CDR3 sequence: CATSSRGQINQPQHF. The CDR3, as DNA: TGTGCCACCAGCAGTCGGGGACAGATAAATCAGCCCCAGCATTTT.

This clonotype was found many times. The chain recombines TRBV7-6 with TRBJ1-1; no reliable D call. V was trimmed by 0 bases and J by 4 bases, leaving 9 bases between them. Germline V gives CDR1 SGHVS, CDR2 FNYEAQ. The CDR3 is 14 residues long. The CDR3 loop is CASSLAPGPTEAFF. CDR3 DNA: TGTGCCAGCAGCTTAGCCCCAGGACCCACTGAAGCTTTCTTT.

This clonotype has ten or more counts. This chain uses TRBV7-2 with TRBJ1-6, with TRBD1 as a possible D gene (6 bases). Trimming cost V 5 bases and J 4 bases, with 15 bases left between them. The CDR3 runs to 16 residues. The germline V gene encodes CDR1 SGHTA and CDR2 FQGNSA. The CDR3 loop is CASSTMDSRYNSPLHF. In nucleotides, the CDR3 is TGTGCCAGCAGCACAATGGACAGTAGATATAATTCACCCCTCCACTTT.

The chain combines TRBV29-1 with TRBJ2-2; D gene uncertain. V lost 6 bases to trimming and J lost 0 bases, with 8 bases between them. This CDR3 spans 13 amino acids. Germline lookup yields CDR1 SQVTM and CDR2 ANQGSEA. The CDR3 DNA sequence: TGCAGCGTCCCGACACCGAACACCGGGGAGCTGTTTTTT. Amino acid sequence: CSVPTPNTGELFF.

This clonotype appeared many times. The genes are TRBV7-2 and TRBJ2-1; 7 bases are shared with TRBD2. Looked up from germline, CDR1 is SGHTA and CDR2 is FQGNSA. The CDR3 totals 13 residues. V shed 10 bases, J shed 0 bases, and the junction held 3 bases outside the gene matches. CDR3 DNA: TGTGCCACCTCGGGGGGCTCCTACAATGAGCAGTTCTTC. Amino acids: CATSGGSYNEQFF.

Concerning this clonotype: The junction and the germline gene differ at one end; a read error may be behind it. V gene TRBV7-6 combines with J gene TRBJ2-2, with a weak D call TRBD2 (5 bases). In germline, CDR1 is SGHVS, CDR2 FNYEAQ. The length of the CDR3 is 12 residues. CDR3 protein: CASSLSTGKLFF. The CDR3 DNA is TGTGCCAGCAGCTTATCCACCGGGAAGCTGTTTTTT.

J is TRBJ2-1 and V is TRBV5-5, with no clear D. V was trimmed by 1 base and J by 1 base, leaving 9 bases between them. Looked up from germline, CDR1 is SGHKS and CDR2 is YYEKEE (reference sequence). There are 15 residues in the CDR3. CDR3 DNA sequence: TGTGCCAGCAGCTTGCACACGTGGTCCTACAATGAGCAGTTCTTC. Amino acid sequence: CASSLHTWSYNEQFF. Supplemented by reference TRBV5-5 and TRBJ2-1, the full variable domain reads DAGVTQSPTHLIKTRGQQVTLRCSPISGHKSVSWYQQVLGQGPQFIFQYYEKEERGRGNFPDRFSARQFPNYSSELNVNALLLGDSALYLCASSLHTWSYNEQFFGPGTRLTVL.

This clonotype has a handful of counts. This chain links TRBV14 with TRBJ1-4; a weak D match, TRBD1 (6 bases). Germline CDR1 SGHDN, CDR2 FVKESK. This CDR3 region has 15 residues. Trimming took 0 bases from V and 3 from J, leaving 8 bases between them. CDR3 bases: TGTGCCAGCAGCCAAGAAGGACAGTCTAATGAAAAACTGTTTTTT. Amino acid sequence: CASSQEGQSNEKLFF. The variable domain in full, completed from reference TRBV14 and TRBJ1-4, reads EAGVTQFPSHSVIEKGQTVTLRCDPISGHDNLYWYRRVMGKEIKFLLHFVKESKQDESGMPNNRFLAERTGGTYSTLKVQPAELEDSGVYFCASSQEGQSNEKLFFGSGTQLSVL.